A selection of T cell receptor beta chains follows, all from one sample in a study of response to subunit inactivated influenza vaccine. In TCRdb, the RT-PCR reads were re-called with MiXCR into one record per CDR3 protein. The sample lists over 800,000 distinct CDR3 sequences, 21% seen once, with roughly 10% in the top ten. Specimen: PBMCs from blood, collected 5 to 6 days after vaccination. These receptors all come from a man aged 50 to 59 who received an inactivated influenza vaccine. Each CDR3 is given with its conserved first and last residue. The D gene is left open where the match is weak. Rows may omit the clone size; those that give it use once, few, many or a size class.

size	V	J	D	CDR3	DNA
.	TRBV5-1	TRBJ1-4	.	CASSLSTGNEKLFF	TGCGCCAGCAGCCTGTCGACGGGTAATGAAAAACTGTTTTTT
few	TRBV7-2	TRBJ2-7	.	CASSTKGLSKAEQYF	TGTGCCAGCAGCACTAAGGGGCTGAGTAAAGCCGAGCAGTACTTC
.	TRBV12-3/TRBV12-4	TRBJ1-1	TRBD1	CASSQQGRTEAFF	TGTGCCAGCAGTCAACAGGGGAGGACTGAAGCTTTCTTT
few	TRBV2	TRBJ2-7	.	CASSEEQGRFDEQYF	TGTGCCAGCAGTGAGGAACAGGGAAGGTTTGACGAGCAGTACTTC
.	TRBV6-1	TRBJ2-6	.	CASSLTPARVSGANVLTF	TGTGCCAGCAGCCTCACCCCGGCCCGGGTTTCTGGGGCCAACGTCCTGACTTTC
few	TRBV11-2	TRBJ2-2	.	CASSLERAGLLAGELFF	TGTGCCAGCAGCTTAGAAAGGGCAGGGTTATTGGCCGGGGAGCTGTTTTTT
few	TRBV4-1	TRBJ2-2	.	CASSSRVEDGELFF	TGCGCCAGCAGCTCCCGCGTGGAGGACGGGGAGCTGTTTTTT
few	TRBV29-1	TRBJ2-1	.	CSVEVWGEQFF	TGCAGCGTTGAAGTTTGGGGTGAGCAGTTCTTC
few	TRBV20-1	TRBJ2-2	.	CSAARGNTGELFF	TGCAGTGCTGCCCGGGGGAACACCGGGGAGCTGTTTTTT
.	TRBV20-1	TRBJ1-5	.	CSVIRRRWDSNQPQHF	TGCAGTGTCATCCGTCGGCGTTGGGATAGCAATCAGCCCCAGCATTTT
many	TRBV7-3	TRBJ2-1	.	CASSSGPRQQFF	TGTGCCAGCAGCTCCGGACCCAGACAGCAGTTCTTC
.	TRBV12-3/TRBV12-4	TRBJ1-5	.	CASSPYSDQPQHF	TGTGCCAGCAGCCCTTATTCAGATCAGCCCCAGCATTTT
few	TRBV10-2	TRBJ2-1	.	CASSSGVDEQFF	TGCGCCAGCTCCTCGGGAGTTGATGAGCAGTTCTTC
few	TRBV4-1	TRBJ2-2	TRBD1	CASSQDYRAGGIGELFF	TGCGCCAGCAGCCAAGATTATAGGGCAGGGGGCATCGGGGAGCTGTTTTTT
few	TRBV4-3	TRBJ2-5	TRBD1	CASSQAGTGSTQYF	TGCGCCAGCAGCCAAGCGGGGACAGGCTCGACCCAGTACTTC
.	TRBV7-9	TRBJ2-1	TRBD2	CASSPLRLAGNNEQFF	TGTGCCAGCAGCCCGCTCCGACTAGCGGGGAACAATGAGCAGTTCTTC
.	TRBV19	TRBJ2-1	.	CASSIPLRVVPIYNEQFF	TGTGCCAGTAGTATACCCCTAAGGGTAGTGCCCATTTACAATGAGCAGTTCTTC
many	TRBV7-8	TRBJ2-7	.	CASSFPNRTATGFEQYF	TGTGCCAGCAGCTTTCCAAACCGGACAGCCACGGGTTTCGAGCAGTACTTC
.	TRBV3-1	TRBJ2-1	.	CASTLGLGSQIHEQFF	TGTGCCAGCACCCTAGGTCTGGGGAGCCAGATCCATGAGCAGTTCTTC
.	TRBV18	TRBJ1-3	.	CASSPEGRLGNTIYF	TGTGCCAGCTCACCCGAGGGGCGCCTTGGAAACACCATATATTTT
few	TRBV11-2	TRBJ2-1	.	CASSFVETSSYNEQFF	TGTGCCAGCAGCTTTGTAGAGACGAGCTCCTACAATGAGCAGTTCTTC
.	TRBV24-1	TRBJ1-4	TRBD1	CATSETGTGEEKLFF	TGTGCCACCAGTGAAACCGGGACAGGGGAAGAAAAACTGTTTTTT
many	TRBV29-1	TRBJ1-2	.	CSVEEATGFYGYTF	TGCAGCGTTGAAGAGGCGACAGGTTTCTATGGCTACACCTTC
many	TRBV12-3/TRBV12-4	TRBJ2-1	.	CASSTVNEQFF	TGTGCCAGCAGTACTGTTAATGAGCAGTTCTTC
few	TRBV28	TRBJ2-1	TRBD2	CASRTPSGRSYNEQFF	TGTGCCAGCAGAACCCCGAGCGGGAGGTCCTACAATGAGCAGTTCTTC
few	TRBV6-1	TRBJ2-1	TRBD1	CASSHPGQPGNEQFF	TGTGCCAGCAGTCATCCGGGACAGCCAGGGAATGAGCAGTTCTTC
.	TRBV5-5	TRBJ2-1	.	CASSLDLGTHEQFF	TGTGCCAGCAGCCTAGATCTTGGTACCCATGAGCAGTTCTTC
.	TRBV7-8	TRBJ2-1	TRBD2	CASSLRLRGYNEQFF	TGTGCCAGCAGCTTACGTTTGCGGGGGTACAATGAGCAGTTCTTC
few	TRBV10-3	TRBJ2-1	TRBD2	CAISEKGLAGGKNEQFF	TGTGCCATCAGTGAAAAGGGACTAGCGGGCGGTAAGAATGAGCAGTTCTTC
.	TRBV5-6	TRBJ2-7	.	CARSPGLLYEQYF	TGTGCCAGGAGCCCCGGGCTACTCTACGAGCAGTACTTC
.	TRBV7-2	TRBJ2-2	.	CASSLRQGRNTGELFF	TGTGCCAGCAGCTTACGGCAGGGTCGGAACACCGGGGAGCTGTTTTTT
.	TRBV13	TRBJ2-7	.	CASSQGTLDEQYF	TGTGCCAGCAGCCAGGGAACGCTAGACGAGCAGTACTTC
few	TRBV29-1	TRBJ2-7	.	CSVVEVYEQYF	TGCAGCGTTGTTGAAGTATACGAGCAGTACTTC
.	TRBV29-1	TRBJ1-2	.	CSATRTGDGYTF	TGCAGCGCCACTAGAACCGGGGATGGCTACACCTTC
.	TRBV9	TRBJ2-5	TRBD1	CASSVDRGPKETQYF	TGTGCCAGCAGCGTGGACAGGGGGCCGAAAGAGACCCAGTACTTC
.	TRBV20-1	TRBJ2-5	.	CSAVVGEGTQYF	TGCAGTGCTGTAGTTGGGGAAGGGACCCAGTACTTC
.	TRBV12-3/TRBV12-4	TRBJ2-5	TRBD1	CASRSTGGLETQYF	TGTGCCAGCAGGTCAACAGGGGGCCTGGAGACCCAGTACTTC
.	TRBV28	TRBJ2-7	TRBD2	CAVALAGTAYEQYF	TGTGCCGTTGCTTTAGCGGGGACGGCCTACGAGCAGTACTTC